This passage covers 17 T cell receptor beta chains from one sample sequenced in a study of blood T cell repertoires in COVID-19. Sequencing was performed with immunoSEQ multiplex PCR; in TCRdb, only in-frame clones are kept and a portion is missing. The data show just under 60,000 clones, 60% to 80% seen once. Input material: peripheral blood. All receptors come from a man older than 75 with acute or convalescent COVID-19.

V usage is TRBV10-3 and J usage is TRBJ1-6; D is undetermined. With 7 bases removed from V and 6 bases from J, the gap between germline ends came to 10 bases. The CDR3 has 13 amino acids. Germline V gives CDR1 ENHRY, CDR2 SYGVKD. CDR3 region: CAITGQTNSPLHF. As DNA, the CDR3 is TGTGCCATCACTGGGCAGACTAATTCACCCCTCCACTTT.

This clone was detected many times. V usage is TRBV2 and J usage is TRBJ1-2; D not resolved. Germline lookup yields CDR1 SNHLY and CDR2 FYNNEI. Trimming removed 9 bases from V and 8 bases from J, with 19 bases in between. CDR3 length equals 13 residues. The CDR3 reads CARRKSSPEGYTF. The CDR3 DNA reads TGTGCCAGAAGAAAAAGTAGCCCCGAGGGCTACACCTTC.

The J gene is TRBJ2-1, the V gene TRBV27; 9 nucleotides line up with TRBD2. J gave up 7 bases and V 0 bases, and 4 bases lay outside the gene matches. The CDR3 sequence is 15 residues long. CDR1 and CDR2 (germline): MNHEY, SMNVEV (reference sequence). CDR3 sequence reads: CASSLSLAGKNEQFF. The CDR3 DNA sequence: TGTGCCAGCAGTTTATCCCTAGCGGGAAAAAATGAGCAGTTCTTC.

The gene calls are TRBV3-1 (or the pseudogene TRBV3-2) and TRBJ1-2; the D gene is possibly TRBD1 (5 bases). The CDR3 is made up of 15 amino acids. In germline, CDR1 is LGHDT, CDR2 YNNKEL (reference sequence). Trimming cost V 1 base and J 2 bases, with 11 bases left between them. The CDR3 sequence: CASSQAGGGNYGYTF. CDR3 sequence (DNA): TGTGCCAGCAGCCAAGCAGGTGGGGGGAACTATGGCTACACCTTC.

The V and J genes are TRBV7-2 and TRBJ2-7; D not resolved. Trimming pared 1 base from V and 0 bases from J, leaving 13 bases between. Per the germline V gene, CDR1 is SGHTA and CDR2 is FQGNSA. The CDR3 covers 16 residues. The CDR3 sequence: CASSLDWSPSSYEQYF. CDR3 bases: TGTGCCAGCAGCTTAGACTGGTCACCTAGCTCCTACGAGCAGTACTTC.

The chain carries TRBV6-5 and TRBJ2-7, with 8 bases lining up with TRBD1. Germline V gives CDR1 MNHEY, CDR2 SVGAGI. The CDR3 has 14 residues. V was clipped by 5 bases and J by 2 bases; unmatched bases: 5. The CDR3 protein is CASSIGQGAYEQYF. The CDR3 coding sequence is TGTGCCAGCAGTATAGGACAGGGCGCCTACGAGCAGTACTTC.

The rearrangement links TRBV27 to TRBJ2-1; 9 nucleotides align to TRBD1. The V segment lost 10 bases and the J segment 10 bases; nucleotides outside the gene matches: 11. The CDR3 runs 13 residues. From germline, CDR1 is MNHEY and CDR2 SMNVEV (reference sequence). The CDR3 sequence is CATRSGTGSEQFF. Here the CDR3 DNA reads TGTGCCACCAGAAGCGGGACAGGGAGCGAGCAGTTCTTC.

For this clone: Germline is not matched at one junction end, which may reflect a read error. Here the CDR3 reads CASTLGTEETQYF. In nucleotides, the CDR3 is TGTGCCAGCACTTTAGGGACAGAAGAGACCCAGTACTTC. V is TRBV12-3 or TRBV12-4 and J is TRBJ2-5, with 7 positions matching TRBD1. This CDR3 is built from 13 residues.

V usage is TRBV6-6 and J usage is TRBJ2-3, with TRBD2 matching over 9 bases. J was trimmed by 4 bases and V by 1 base; bases with no gene match: 3. This CDR3 region has 15 residues. Germline V gene lookup returns CDR1 MNHNY and CDR2 SVGAGI (reference sequence). The CDR3: CASSYLRGGADTQYF. CDR3 bases: TGTGCCAGCAGTTACTTGCGGGGGGGCGCAGATACGCAGTATTTT.

The rearrangement links TRBV4-1 to TRBJ2-3; a weak D match, TRBD1 (5 bases). There are 18 residues in the CDR3. The V end was cut by 0 bases, the J end by 3 bases, with 19 bases between. Germline CDR1 and CDR2: MGHRA and YSYEKL. CDR3 nucleotides: TGCGCCAGCAGCCAAGATCCCTTGGGGCAGGGCCTTACAGATACGCAGTATTTT. As protein: CASSQDPLGQGLTDTQYF.

V and J are TRBV19 and TRBJ1-2, with D maybe TRBD1 (5 bases). This CDR3 has 12 amino acids. Germline CDR1 is LNHDA and CDR2 is SQIVND (reference sequence). V lost 7 bases and J 5 bases, leaving 11 bases between the germline ends. CDR3 bases: TGTGCCAGTAAGCAGACAGAGTATGGCTACACCTTC. This gives the protein CASKQTEYGYTF.

This rearrangement joins TRBV10-2 to TRBJ2-3; D is perhaps TRBD2 (6 bases). CDR3 length: 14 residues. CDR1 and CDR2 from the germline V gene are WSHSY and SAAADI. The V and J ends lost 4 bases and 6 bases respectively, with 14 bases between them. CDR3 DNA sequence: TGCGCCAGCAGTGCGGCCTTAGCGGACGATACGCAGTATTTT. It encodes CASSAALADDTQYF.

The V call is TRBV5-1, the J call TRBJ1-1, with a weak D call TRBD1 (5 bases). The V gene's germline CDR1 is SGHRS and CDR2 YFSETQ. Trimming shortened V by 2 bases and J by 0 bases, and 11 bases separated the two germline ends. The CDR3 extends over 15 amino acids. CDR3 DNA sequence: TGCGCCAGCAGCTTCCAGGGTGGGATGAACACTGAAGCTTTCTTT. Amino acids: CASSFQGGMNTEAFF. Based on the CDR3 plus reference TRBV5-1 and TRBJ1-1, the full variable domain is KAGVTQTPRYLIKTRGQQVTLSCSPISGHRSVSWYQQTPGQGLQFLFEYFSETQRNKGNFPGRFSGRQFSNSRSEMNVSTLELGDSALYLCASSFQGGMNTEAFFGQGTRLTVV.

The chain employs TRBV28 and TRBJ2-7, with 9 bases lining up with TRBD1. There are 15 residues in the CDR3. Germline V gene lookup returns CDR1 MDHEN and CDR2 SYDVKM. The J segment lost 3 bases and the V segment lost 10 bases, leaving 13 bases of the junction unmatched. CDR3 sequence reads: CATSGQGGELYEQYF. The CDR3 nucleotides are TGTGCCACCTCGGGACAGGGTGGTGAACTCTACGAGCAGTACTTC.

The V gene is TRBV24-1, the J gene TRBJ2-1; D perhaps matches TRBD2 (6 bases). CDR3 length equals 13 residues. Germline CDR1 and CDR2: KGHDR and SFDVKD. V lost 6 bases and J 8 bases, leaving 13 bases between the germline ends. This CDR3 reads CATSSQGLYEQFF. The CDR3 DNA sequence: TGTGCCACCAGTTCCCAGGGACTCTATGAGCAGTTCTTC.

This clone was found once. The CDR3 region is CASSIYGTGSSDTQYF. The CDR3 nucleotides read TGTGCCAGTAGTATATATGGGACAGGGTCTTCGGATACGCAGTATTTT. This chain joins TRBV19 and TRBJ2-3, with TRBD1 matching over 9 bases. Germline loops: CDR1 LNHDA, CDR2 SQIVND (reference sequence). V shed 2 bases, J shed 6 bases, and the junction held 9 bases outside the gene matches. The CDR3 runs to 16 residues. The full variable domain, with the rest looked up from reference TRBV19 and TRBJ2-3, is DGGITQSPKYLFRKEGQNVTLSCEQNLNHDAMYWYRQDPGQGLRLIYYSQIVNDFQKGDIAEGYSVSREKKESFPLTVTSAQKNPTAFYLCASSIYGTGSSDTQYFGPGTRLTVL.

The chain has TRBV5-1 and TRBJ1-3, with TRBD1 matching over 8 bases. Germline-derived CDR1 and CDR2 are SGHRS and YFSETQ. Germline trimming cut 4 bases from V and 4 bases from J; bases unmatched to any gene: 7. This CDR3 contains 15 residues. Here the CDR3 reads CASSAQGARGNTIYF. The CDR3 coding sequence is TGCGCCAGCAGCGCTCAGGGGGCGCGAGGAAACACCATATATTTT.